Below, 14 T cell receptor beta chains from the same sample are listed, as sequenced in a study of CD8+ T cells in alopecia areata. Reverse transcription of extracted RNA yielded cDNA, which provided the sequencing template. The data were produced by immunoSEQ multiplex PCR, yet TCRdb's version contains in-frame clones alone and is incomplete. The sample consists of 120,000 or so clones, roughly 50% of them appearing once. What was sequenced was NKG2D-low CD8+ T cells sorted from blood. All receptors derive from a human donor with alopecia areata.

A remark on this clone: Other nucleotide sequences in the sample specify the same CDR3. J is TRBJ2-7 and V is TRBV2; D call uncertain. Trimming left V 6 bases short and J 4 bases short, with 4 bases between. The CDR3 runs to 10 residues. Germline CDR1 is SNHLY and CDR2 is FYNNEI. For the CDR3, the DNA is TGTGCCAGCAGGGGATACGAGCAGTACTTC. Residues: CASRGYEQYF.

A word on this clone: The junction shows a germline mismatch at one end, possibly a read error. This chain uses TRBV29-1 with TRBJ2-3, with 8 bases fitting TRBD1. This CDR3 comprises 13 residues. Germline CDR1 is SQVTM and CDR2 is ANQGSEA. The DNA of the CDR3 is TGCAGCGTGGAAGGACAGGGTTCAGATACGCAGTATTTT. The encoded protein is CSVEGQGSDTQYF.

CDR3 region: CASSHGDSTYEQYF. In nucleotides, the CDR3 is TGTGCCAGCAGCCACGGGGACAGCACCTACGAGCAGTACTTC. The gene calls are TRBV7-2 and TRBJ2-7; 7 bases agree with TRBD1. Unmatched junction bases numbered 6, after V lost 5 bases and J lost 2 bases. From germline, CDR1 is SGHTA and CDR2 FQGNSA. This CDR3 comprises 14 residues.

This clone was observed a handful of times. The rearrangement links TRBV29-1 to TRBJ2-5; possible D gene TRBD2, 6 bases. The germline CDR1 and CDR2 sequences are SQVTM and ANQGSEA. The CDR3 consists of 13 residues. The ends were cut back, 7 bases at V and 0 bases at J, with 12 bases in the middle. CDR3 DNA sequence: TGCAGCGCCGAGGAGGGGTACCAAGAGACCCAGTACTTC. This translates into CSAEEGYQETQYF.

This clone showed up just a few times. The CDR3 loop reads CASSPLPEDPAGANVLTF. The DNA of the CDR3 is TGTGCCAGCAGCCCCCTGCCGGAGGATCCAGCTGGGGCCAACGTCCTGACTTTC. The V and J genes are TRBV7-8 and TRBJ2-6; D possibly corresponds to TRBD2 (5 bases). Germline V gives CDR1 SGHVS, CDR2 FQNEAQ. This CDR3 spans 18 amino acids. V lost 5 bases, J lost 2 bases, and 19 bases lay in between. The complete variable domain, with remaining parts taken from reference TRBV7-8 and TRBJ2-6, reads GAGVSQSPRYKVAKRGQDVALRCDPISGHVSLFWYQQALGQGPEFLTYFQNEAQLDKSGLPSDRFFAERPEGSVSTLKIQRTQQEDSAVYLCASSPLPEDPAGANVLTFGAGSRLTVL.

This clone was seen a handful of times. The gene calls are TRBV29-1 and TRBJ2-7; 8 bases are a match to TRBD2. The CDR3 sequence is 13 residues long. The trim removed 5 bases at V and 1 base at J, leaving 4 bases unmatched. In germline, CDR1 is SQVTM, CDR2 ANQGSEA. CDR3 residues: CSVQLAASYEQYF. The CDR3 DNA reads TGCAGCGTTCAACTAGCGGCGTCCTACGAGCAGTACTTC.

This chain links TRBV11-2 with TRBJ2-7, with D perhaps TRBD1 (6 bases). The CDR3 spans 12 residues. The germline CDR1 and CDR2 sequences are SGHAT and FQNNGV. V lost 8 bases, J lost 4 bases, and 12 bases lay in between. CDR3 coding DNA: TGTGCCAGCTTAGGGGGAGCATACGAGCAGTACTTC. This codes for CASLGGAYEQYF.

Only a few counts were recorded for this clone. This sequence joins TRBV29-1 and TRBJ1-2; possibly TRBD1 for D (6 bases). This CDR3 contains 13 residues. V gave up 2 bases and J gave up 4 bases, with 11 bases separating them. The germline gives CDR1 SQVTM, CDR2 ANQGSEA. In DNA, the CDR3 is TGCAGCGTTGAACTACAGGGACTCTATGGCTACACCTTC. As protein: CSVELQGLYGYTF.

This sequence joins TRBV29-1 and TRBJ2-7, with D possibly matching TRBD2 (6 bases). The CDR3 is 11 amino acids. Trimming shortened V by 5 bases and J by 6 bases, and 11 bases separated the two germline ends. The germline V gene has CDR1 SQVTM and CDR2 ANQGSEA. The CDR3 sequence is CSVRGGREQYF. In DNA, the CDR3 is TGCAGCGTTAGGGGAGGACGCGAGCAGTACTTC.

The V and J genes are TRBV13 and TRBJ1-2, with D possibly being TRBD1 (6 bases). This CDR3 comprises 12 residues. Germline assignment: CDR1 PRHDT and CDR2 FYEKMQ (reference sequence). V lost 3 bases, J lost 8 bases, and 10 bases lay in between. The CDR3 DNA sequence: TGTGCCAGCAGCTTCGGACAGAGGGGCTACACCTTC. Its protein product is CASSFGQRGYTF.

The chain employs TRBV27 and TRBJ2-2; D gene uncertain. This CDR3 has 11 amino acids. Germline CDR1 and CDR2: MNHEY and SMNVEV (reference sequence). V was trimmed by 3 bases and J by 8 bases, leaving 4 bases between them. CDR3: CASSFSGELFF. For the CDR3, the DNA is TGTGCCAGCAGTTTTTCGGGGGAGCTGTTTTTT.

This rearrangement joins TRBV7-8 to TRBJ2-5; no clear D gene. Germline CDR1 reads SGHVS; CDR2 reads FQNEAQ. The CDR3 spans 14 residues. The V gene lost 8 bases and the J gene lost 5 bases, with 18 bases spanning the gap. The CDR3 DNA reads as TGTGCCAGCGCCGGATTCGAGCGCAGTGAGACCCAGTACTTC. Protein product: CASAGFERSETQYF.

CDR3 sequence: CASSSELSERQETQYF. In nucleotides, the CDR3 is TGTGCCAGCAGCTCAGAGCTGTCCGAGAGACAAGAGACCCAGTACTTC. V usage is TRBV5-6 and J usage is TRBJ2-5; D remains unclear. Germline CDR1 is SGHDT and CDR2 is YYEEEE. The CDR3 covers 16 residues. With 3 bases removed from V and 2 bases from J, the gap between germline ends came to 17 bases. Using reference TRBV5-6 and TRBJ2-5 for the parts outside the CDR3, the full variable domain is DAGVTQSPTHLIKTRGQQVTLRCSPKSGHDTVSWYQQALGQGPQFIFQYYEEEERQRGNFPDRFSGHQFPNYSSELNVNALLLGDSALYLCASSSELSERQETQYFGPGTRLLVL.

This chain links TRBV30 with TRBJ2-2, with 9 bases matching TRBD1. V lost 1 base to trimming and J lost 6 bases; unmatched junction nucleotides: 3. The germline gives CDR1 GTSNPN, CDR2 SVGIG (reference sequence). The CDR3 consists of 14 residues. CDR3 loop: CAWSGDRAAGELFF. The CDR3 DNA follows: TGTGCCTGGAGTGGGGACAGGGCTGCCGGGGAGCTGTTTTTT.